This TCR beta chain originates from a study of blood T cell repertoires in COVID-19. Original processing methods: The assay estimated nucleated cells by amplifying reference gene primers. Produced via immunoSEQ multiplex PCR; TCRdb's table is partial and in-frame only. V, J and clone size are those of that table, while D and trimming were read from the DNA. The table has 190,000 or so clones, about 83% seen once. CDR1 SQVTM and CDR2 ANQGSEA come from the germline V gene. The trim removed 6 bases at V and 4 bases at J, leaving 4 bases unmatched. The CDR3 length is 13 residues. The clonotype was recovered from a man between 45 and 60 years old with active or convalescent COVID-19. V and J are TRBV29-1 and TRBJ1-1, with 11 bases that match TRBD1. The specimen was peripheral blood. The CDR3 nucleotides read TGCAGCGTGCCCGGGACAGGGGGCACTGAAGCTTTCTTT. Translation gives CSVPGTGGTEAFF.